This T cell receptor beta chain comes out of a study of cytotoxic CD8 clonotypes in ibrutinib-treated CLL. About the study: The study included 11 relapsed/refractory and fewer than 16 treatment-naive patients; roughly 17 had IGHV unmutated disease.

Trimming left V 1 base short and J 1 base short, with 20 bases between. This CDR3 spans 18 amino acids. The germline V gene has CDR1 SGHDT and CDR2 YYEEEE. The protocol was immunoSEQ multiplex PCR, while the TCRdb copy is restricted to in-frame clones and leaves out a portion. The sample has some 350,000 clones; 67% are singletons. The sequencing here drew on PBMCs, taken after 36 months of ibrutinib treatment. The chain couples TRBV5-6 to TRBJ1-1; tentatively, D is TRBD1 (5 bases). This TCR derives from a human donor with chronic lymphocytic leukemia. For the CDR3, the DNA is TGTGCCAGCAGCTTGTCACATTATTGGTGGCAGGGGAACACTGAAGCTTTCTTT. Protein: CASSLSHYWWQGNTEAFF.